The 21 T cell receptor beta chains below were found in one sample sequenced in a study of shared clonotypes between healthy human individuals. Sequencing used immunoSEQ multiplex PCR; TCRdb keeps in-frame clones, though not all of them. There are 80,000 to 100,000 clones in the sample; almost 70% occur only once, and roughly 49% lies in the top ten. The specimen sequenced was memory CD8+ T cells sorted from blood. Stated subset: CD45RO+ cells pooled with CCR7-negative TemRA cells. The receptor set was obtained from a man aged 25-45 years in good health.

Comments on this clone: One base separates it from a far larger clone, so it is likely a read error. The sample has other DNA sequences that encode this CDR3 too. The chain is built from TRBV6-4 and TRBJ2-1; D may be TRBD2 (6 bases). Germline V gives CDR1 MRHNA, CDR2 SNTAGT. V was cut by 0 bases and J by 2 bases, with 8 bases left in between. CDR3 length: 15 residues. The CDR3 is CASSDSSGTYNEQFF. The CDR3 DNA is TGTGCCAGCAGTGACTCTAGCGGCACCTACAATGAGCAGTTCTTC.

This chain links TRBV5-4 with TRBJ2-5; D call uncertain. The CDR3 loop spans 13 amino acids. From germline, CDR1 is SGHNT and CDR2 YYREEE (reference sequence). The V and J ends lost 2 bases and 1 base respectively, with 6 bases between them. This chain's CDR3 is CASSLDVQETQYF. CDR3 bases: TGTGCCAGCAGCTTAGATGTCCAAGAGACCCAGTACTTC.

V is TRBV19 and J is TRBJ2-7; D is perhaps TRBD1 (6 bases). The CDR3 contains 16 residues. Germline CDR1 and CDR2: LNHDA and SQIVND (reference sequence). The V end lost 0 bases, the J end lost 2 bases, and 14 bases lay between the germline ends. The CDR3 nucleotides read TGTGCCAGTAGTATAGATGGGGGCGGAACTACCTACGAGCAGTACTTC. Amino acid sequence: CASSIDGGGTTYEQYF.

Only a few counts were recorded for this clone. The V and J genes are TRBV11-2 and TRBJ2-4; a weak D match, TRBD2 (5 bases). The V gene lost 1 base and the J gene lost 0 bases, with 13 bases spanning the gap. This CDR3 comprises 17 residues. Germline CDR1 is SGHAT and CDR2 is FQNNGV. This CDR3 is CASSLGTHTLAKNIQYF. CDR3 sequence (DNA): TGTGCCAGCAGCTTAGGGACTCACACTCTAGCCAAAAACATTCAGTACTTC.

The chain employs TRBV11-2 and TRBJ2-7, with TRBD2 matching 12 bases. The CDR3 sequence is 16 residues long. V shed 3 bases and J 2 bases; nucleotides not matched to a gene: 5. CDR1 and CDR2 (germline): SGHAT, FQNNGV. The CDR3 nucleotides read TGTGCCAGCAGCTTCACACTAGCGGGAGGAACCTACGAGCAGTACTTC. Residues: CASSFTLAGGTYEQYF. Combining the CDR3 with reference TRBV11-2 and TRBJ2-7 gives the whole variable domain EAGVAQSPRYKIIEKRQSVAFWCNPISGHATLYWYQQILGQGPKLLIQFQNNGVVDDSQLPKDRFSAERLKGVDSTLKIQPAKLEDSAVYLCASSFTLAGGTYEQYFGPGTRLTVT.

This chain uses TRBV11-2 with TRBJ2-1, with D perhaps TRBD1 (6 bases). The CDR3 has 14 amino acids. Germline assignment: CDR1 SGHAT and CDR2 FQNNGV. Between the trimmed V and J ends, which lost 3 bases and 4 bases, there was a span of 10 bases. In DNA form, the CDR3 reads TGTGCCAGCAGCTTTTACAGGGTATACAATGAGCAGTTCTTC. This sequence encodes CASSFYRVYNEQFF.

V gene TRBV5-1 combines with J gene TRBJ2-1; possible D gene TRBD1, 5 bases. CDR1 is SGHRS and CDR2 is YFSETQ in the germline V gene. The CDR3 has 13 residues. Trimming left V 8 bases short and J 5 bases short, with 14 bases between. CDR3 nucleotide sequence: TGCGCCAGTAAGATGACAGAAGACAATGAGCAGTTCTTC. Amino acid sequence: CASKMTEDNEQFF.

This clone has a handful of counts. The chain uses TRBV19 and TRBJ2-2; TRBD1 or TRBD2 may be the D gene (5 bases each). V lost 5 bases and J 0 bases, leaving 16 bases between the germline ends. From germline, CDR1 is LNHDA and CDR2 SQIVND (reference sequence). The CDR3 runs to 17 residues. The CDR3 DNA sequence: TGTGCCAGTAGTTCCTATCCGGGACGGCCGAACACCGGGGAGCTGTTTTTT. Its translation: CASSSYPGRPNTGELFF.

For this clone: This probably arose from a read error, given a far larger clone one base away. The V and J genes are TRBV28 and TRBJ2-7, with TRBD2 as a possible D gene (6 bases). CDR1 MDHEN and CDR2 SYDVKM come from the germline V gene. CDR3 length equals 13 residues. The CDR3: CVSLGGGPYEQYF. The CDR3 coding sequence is TGTGTCAGCTTGGGAGGAGGGCCGTACGAGCAGTACTTC.

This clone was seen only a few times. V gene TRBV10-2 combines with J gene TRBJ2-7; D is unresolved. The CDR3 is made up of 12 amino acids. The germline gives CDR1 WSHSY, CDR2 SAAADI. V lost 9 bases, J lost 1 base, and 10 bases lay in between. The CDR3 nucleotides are TGCGCCAGTGGAACCTCTTCCTACGAGCAGTACTTC. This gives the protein CASGTSSYEQYF.

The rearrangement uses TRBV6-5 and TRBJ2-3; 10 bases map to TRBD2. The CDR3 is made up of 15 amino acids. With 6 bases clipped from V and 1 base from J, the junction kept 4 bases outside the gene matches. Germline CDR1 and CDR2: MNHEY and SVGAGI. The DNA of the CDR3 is TGTGCCAGCAGACGGACTAGCGGAGGCACAGATACGCAGTATTTT. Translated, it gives CASRRTSGGTDTQYF.

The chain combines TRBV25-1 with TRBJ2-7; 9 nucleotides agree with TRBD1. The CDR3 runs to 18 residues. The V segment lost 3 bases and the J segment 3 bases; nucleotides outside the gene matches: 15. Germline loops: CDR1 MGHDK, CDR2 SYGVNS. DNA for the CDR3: TGTGCCAGCAGTGACGGAACAGGGGGCGGATTCACCTACTACGAGCAGTACTTC. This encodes CASSDGTGGGFTYYEQYF.

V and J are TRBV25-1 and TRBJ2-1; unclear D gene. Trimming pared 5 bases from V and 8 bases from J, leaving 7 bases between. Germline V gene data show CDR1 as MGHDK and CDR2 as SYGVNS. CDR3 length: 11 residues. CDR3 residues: CASSKTDEQFF. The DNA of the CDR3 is TGTGCCAGCAGTAAGACCGATGAGCAGTTCTTC. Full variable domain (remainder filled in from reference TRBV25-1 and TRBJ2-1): EADIYQTPRYLVIGTGKKITLECSQTMGHDKMYWYQQDPGMELHLIHYSYGVNSTEKGDLSSESTVSRIRTEHFPLTLESARPSHTSQYLCASSKTDEQFFGPGTRLTVL.

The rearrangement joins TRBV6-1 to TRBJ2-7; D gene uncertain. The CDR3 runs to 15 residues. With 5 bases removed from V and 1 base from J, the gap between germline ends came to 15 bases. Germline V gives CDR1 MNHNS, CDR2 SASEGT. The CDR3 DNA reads TGTGCCAGCAGTAAGCAAATTTCCCTTTCCTACGAGCAGTACTTC. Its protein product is CASSKQISLSYEQYF.

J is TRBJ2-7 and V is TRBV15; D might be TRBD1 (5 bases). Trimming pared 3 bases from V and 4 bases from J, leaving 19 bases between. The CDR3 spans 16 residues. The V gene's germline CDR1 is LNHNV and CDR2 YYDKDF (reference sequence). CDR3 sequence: CATSSAPGMVVYEQYF. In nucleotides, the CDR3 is TGTGCCACCAGCAGTGCCCCAGGGATGGTGGTGTACGAGCAGTACTTC.

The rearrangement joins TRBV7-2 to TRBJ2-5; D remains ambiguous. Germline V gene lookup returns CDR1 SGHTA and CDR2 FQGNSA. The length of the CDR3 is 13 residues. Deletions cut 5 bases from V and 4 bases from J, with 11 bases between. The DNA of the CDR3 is TGTGCCAGCAGCCCCCCCGCTATAGAGACCCAGTACTTC. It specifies CASSPPAIETQYF.

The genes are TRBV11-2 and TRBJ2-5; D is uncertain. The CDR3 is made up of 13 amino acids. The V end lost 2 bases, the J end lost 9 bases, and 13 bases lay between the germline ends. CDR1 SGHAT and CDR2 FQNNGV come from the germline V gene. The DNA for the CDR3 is TGTGCCAGCAGCTTAATGCTGTTAAAGTCCCAGTACTTC. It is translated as CASSLMLLKSQYF.

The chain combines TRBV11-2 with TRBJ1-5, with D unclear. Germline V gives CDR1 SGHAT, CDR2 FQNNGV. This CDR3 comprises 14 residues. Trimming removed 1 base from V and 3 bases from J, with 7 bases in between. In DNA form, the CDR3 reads TGTGCCAGCAGCTTAGCGGGCCCCAATCAGCCCCAGCATTTT. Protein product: CASSLAGPNQPQHF. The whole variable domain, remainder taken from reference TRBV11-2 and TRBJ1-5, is EAGVAQSPRYKIIEKRQSVAFWCNPISGHATLYWYQQILGQGPKLLIQFQNNGVVDDSQLPKDRFSAERLKGVDSTLKIQPAKLEDSAVYLCASSLAGPNQPQHFGDGTRLSIL.

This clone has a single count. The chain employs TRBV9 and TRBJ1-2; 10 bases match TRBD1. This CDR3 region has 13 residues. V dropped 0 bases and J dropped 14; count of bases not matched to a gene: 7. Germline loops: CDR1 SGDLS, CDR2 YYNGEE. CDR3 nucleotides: TGTGCCAGCAGCGTAGATAGGGACAGGGGCCCGACCTTC. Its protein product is CASSVDRDRGPTF.

The CDR3 nucleotides read TGCGCCAGCAGCGAGGGGAGCCGGGGGTACAATGAGCAGTTCTTC. Its translation is CASSEGSRGYNEQFF. The chain couples TRBV5-1 to TRBJ2-1; a possible D gene is TRBD2 (6 bases). CDR1 and CDR2 (germline): SGHRS, YFSETQ. This CDR3 is 15 amino acids long. Between the trimmed V and J ends, which lost 4 bases and 4 bases, there was a span of 15 bases.

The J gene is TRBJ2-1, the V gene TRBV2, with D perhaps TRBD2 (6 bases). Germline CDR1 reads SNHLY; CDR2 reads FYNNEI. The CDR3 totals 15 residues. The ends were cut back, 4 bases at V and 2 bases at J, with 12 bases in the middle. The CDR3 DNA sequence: TGTGCCAGCAGTGTGGGACTTAACCCCTACAATGAGCAGTTCTTC. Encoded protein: CASSVGLNPYNEQFF.